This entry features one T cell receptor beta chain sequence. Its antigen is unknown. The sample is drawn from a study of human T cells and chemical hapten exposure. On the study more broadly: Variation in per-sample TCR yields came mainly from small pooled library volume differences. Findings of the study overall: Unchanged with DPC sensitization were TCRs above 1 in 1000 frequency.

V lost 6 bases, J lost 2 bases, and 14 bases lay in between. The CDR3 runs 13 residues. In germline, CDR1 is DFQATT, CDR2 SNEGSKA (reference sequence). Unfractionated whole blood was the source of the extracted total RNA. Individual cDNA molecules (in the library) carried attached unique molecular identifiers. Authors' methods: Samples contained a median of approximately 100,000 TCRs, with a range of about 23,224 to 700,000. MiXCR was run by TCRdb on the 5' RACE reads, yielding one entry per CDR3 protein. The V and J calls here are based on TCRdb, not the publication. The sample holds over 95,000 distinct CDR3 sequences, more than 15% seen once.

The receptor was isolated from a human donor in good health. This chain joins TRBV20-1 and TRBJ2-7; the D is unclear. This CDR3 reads CSAIPDSPYEQYF. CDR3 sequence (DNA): TGCAGTGCCATTCCGGATAGCCCCTACGAGCAGTACTTC.